The clone carrying this T cell receptor beta chain was detected a few times. Its antigen remains unidentified. The CDR3 sequence is 16 residues long. Germline V gives CDR1 DFQATT, CDR2 SNEGSKA (reference sequence). The V gene end was trimmed by 3 bases and the J gene end by 3 bases; junction bases not matched to a gene: 10. The record originates from a study of T-cell reconstitution after alpha-beta-depleted transplantation in children. Whole-study findings and limits: From surviving recipient T cells and thymic progenitors came the high day-60 TCRbeta diversity observed in some patients.

Preparation of the TCRbeta library was carried out with unique molecular identifiers. TCRdb passed the PCR reads through MiXCR, listing each CDR3 protein once. Here the sample spans about 90,000 distinct CDR3 sequences, about 16% being singletons. The TCR sequence derives from a male patient aged 2 to 9 who had a stem cell transplant for acute lymphoblastic leukemia, so the T cells may come from the graft donor. This chain connects TRBV20-1 to TRBJ2-3, with 9 nucleotides matching TRBD2. Sequences were derived from PBMCs, mostly from graft donor cells, sampled 180 days after TCRalphabeta/CD19-depleted stem cell transplant. CDR3 protein: CSASFVGGGATDTQYF. The DNA for the CDR3 is TGCAGTGCTAGCTTCGTTGGCGGGGGGGCGACAGATACGCAGTATTTT.